These T cell receptor beta chains were read from a single sample in a study of blood T cell repertoires in COVID-19. The table came from immunoSEQ multiplex PCR; TCRdb's copy has only in-frame clones and leaves some out. In the table there are around 140,000 clones, about nine tenths of which are singletons. The sample consisted of peripheral blood. Receptors originate from a man aged 50 to 60 with active COVID-19. Each CDR3 is given with its conserved first and last residue. A D gene is named only where the DNA matches it firmly. Where a row states a size, it is once, few, many or the class of an expanded clone; other rows omit it.

DNA: TGTGCCAGCAGCCGACGGGACTCCTCGAACACTGAAGCTTTCTTT
CDR3: CASSRRDSSNTEAFF
size: .
J: TRBJ1-1
D: .
V: TRBV3-1/TRBV3-2

DNA: TGTGCCAGCAGCTTAAGCGGTCTTTCTTTTGGGGACAATGAGCAGTTCTTC
CDR3: CASSLSGLSFGDNEQFF
size: .
J: TRBJ2-1
D: .
V: TRBV5-8

DNA: TGTGCCAGCAGCCCTGGCGGTAGCGGGAAAGGGGATACGCAGTATTTT
CDR3: CASSPGGSGKGDTQYF
size: .
J: TRBJ2-3
D: TRBD2
V: TRBV4-2

DNA: TGTGCCAGCAGCCAAGATCTGGCAGGGTTTGGCAATCAGCCCCAGCATTTT
CDR3: CASSQDLAGFGNQPQHF
size: once
J: TRBJ1-5
D: .
V: TRBV4-2

DNA: TGTGCCAGCAGCCAGCGCTACGGGGCCAACGTCCTGACTTTC
CDR3: CASSQRYGANVLTF
size: .
J: TRBJ2-6
D: .
V: TRBV4-2

DNA: TGTGCCAGCAGCCGGGGACAGGCCACTGAAGCTTTCTTT
CDR3: CASSRGQATEAFF
size: .
J: TRBJ1-1
D: TRBD1
V: TRBV6-5

DNA: TGCAGCGTCTCACCCGGACTGACAGATACGCAGTATTTT
CDR3: CSVSPGLTDTQYF
size: .
J: TRBJ2-3
D: .
V: TRBV29-1

DNA: TGTGCCAGCAGCCTAGCGGAGGATAACTATGGCTACACCTTC
CDR3: CASSLAEDNYGYTF
size: .
J: TRBJ1-2
D: .
V: TRBV3-1/TRBV3-2

DNA: TGTGCCAGTAGTATTAGTGGGGGGGCCGGGTATGAGCAGTTCTTC
CDR3: CASSISGGAGYEQFF
size: .
J: TRBJ2-1
D: .
V: TRBV19

DNA: TGTGCCAGCCGCAAGACTAGCGGATACACAGATACGCAGTATTTT
CDR3: CASRKTSGYTDTQYF
size: .
J: TRBJ2-3
D: TRBD2
V: TRBV7-2

DNA: TGTGCCAGCAGCACCCGGGACAGGTGGGGCTACACCTTC
CDR3: CASSTRDRWGYTF
size: .
J: TRBJ1-2
D: .
V: TRBV21-1

DNA: TGTGCCAGTCACAGGGGGCGCAACTATGGCTACACCTTC
CDR3: CASHRGRNYGYTF
size: .
J: TRBJ1-2
D: TRBD1
V: TRBV6-5

DNA: TGTGCCAGCAGCTTAGCACTAGCGGGGCCCACCGGGGAGCTGTTTTTT
CDR3: CASSLALAGPTGELFF
size: .
J: TRBJ2-2
D: TRBD2
V: TRBV7-9

DNA: TGTGCCAGCAGTTACGGTACGGACACAAACCTCTACGAGCAGTACTTC
CDR3: CASSYGTDTNLYEQYF
size: .
J: TRBJ2-7
D: .
V: TRBV6-2/TRBV6-3

DNA: TGTGCCTGGAGTCAAGGGACTAGCGGGGCCGGGGATACGCAGTATTTT
CDR3: CAWSQGTSGAGDTQYF
size: .
J: TRBJ2-3
D: TRBD2
V: TRBV30

DNA: TGTGCCAGCAGCTTATTGGCGGGGGGCCTTGGCGAGCAGTTCTTC
CDR3: CASSLLAGGLGEQFF
size: .
J: TRBJ2-1
D: TRBD2
V: TRBV11-2

DNA: TGTGCCAGCAGCGTAGTTGGTAGCGGGGGCGGGGAGCTGTTTTTT
CDR3: CASSVVGSGGGELFF
size: .
J: TRBJ2-2
D: TRBD2
V: TRBV9

DNA: TGTGCCAGCTCACCTCGTGCGGGGCCTCAAGAGACCCAGTACTTC
CDR3: CASSPRAGPQETQYF
size: .
J: TRBJ2-5
D: .
V: TRBV18

DNA: TGTGCCAGCAGTAGGCCGGGACTAGCGGGGAACAATGAGCAGTTCTTC
CDR3: CASSRPGLAGNNEQFF
size: .
J: TRBJ2-1
D: TRBD2
V: TRBV25-1

DNA: TGTGCCAGCAGCTTACAGACAGGGGTCCCCTTCAATCAGCCCCAGCATTTT
CDR3: CASSLQTGVPFNQPQHF
size: .
J: TRBJ1-5
D: TRBD1
V: TRBV5-6

DNA: TGCGCCAGCAGCCCGTCCTTAGGGGGATCGGAGACCCAGTACTTC
CDR3: CASSPSLGGSETQYF
size: .
J: TRBJ2-5
D: .
V: TRBV5-1

DNA: TGTGCCAGCAGTTCCACCGGGACAAGAGAAGCTTTCTTT
CDR3: CASSSTGTREAFF
size: once
J: TRBJ1-1
D: .
V: TRBV6-6

DNA: TGTGCCAGCAGTATCCAGGGGGAAGCAGATACGCAGTATTTT
CDR3: CASSIQGEADTQYF
size: once
J: TRBJ2-3
D: TRBD1
V: TRBV5-6

DNA: TGCGCCAGCAGCCAAGAAGTAGCGTCGGGCTATGGCTACACCTTC
CDR3: CASSQEVASGYGYTF
size: .
J: TRBJ1-2
D: .
V: TRBV4-3

DNA: TGTGCCAGCAGCGGCACTAGCGGGGAGACCCAGTACTTC
CDR3: CASSGTSGETQYF
size: .
J: TRBJ2-5
D: TRBD2
V: TRBV5-4

DNA: TGTGCCTGGGGAGCCGGTGAAGCTTTCTTT
CDR3: CAWGAGEAFF
size: .
J: TRBJ1-1
D: .
V: TRBV30

DNA: TGTGCTAGTGGTCTAGGGGAGGGTACCGGGGAGCTGTTTTTT
CDR3: CASGLGEGTGELFF
size: once
J: TRBJ2-2
D: TRBD2
V: TRBV12-5

DNA: TGTGCCAGTACGGACAGATTCGGCAATCAGCCCCAGCATTTT
CDR3: CASTDRFGNQPQHF
size: .
J: TRBJ1-5
D: .
V: TRBV19

DNA: TGTGCCAGCGGGACAGGGGGCGCCAGGGCTTTCTTT
CDR3: CASGTGGARAFF
size: .
J: TRBJ1-1
D: TRBD1
V: TRBV19

DNA: TGTGCCAGCAGTTGGGGGGGTTACGAGCAGTACTTC
CDR3: CASSWGGYEQYF
size: .
J: TRBJ2-7
D: TRBD2
V: TRBV12-3/TRBV12-4

DNA: TGTGCCAGCAGCAACCGGGACAGGCCCTACTTC
CDR3: CASSNRDRPYF
size: .
J: TRBJ2-4
D: TRBD1
V: TRBV12-3/TRBV12-4

DNA: TGTGCCAGCAGCATCCGGGATTCTGGCTACACCTTC
CDR3: CASSIRDSGYTF
size: .
J: TRBJ1-2
D: .
V: TRBV7-2

DNA: TGCGCCAGCAGAGTGGACAACACAGATACGCAGTATTTT
CDR3: CASRVDNTDTQYF
size: .
J: TRBJ2-3
D: .
V: TRBV5-1

DNA: TGTGCCAGCGCCCCACGGCTAGCGGGCTTCACAGATACGCAGTATTTT
CDR3: CASAPRLAGFTDTQYF
size: .
J: TRBJ2-3
D: TRBD2
V: TRBV9

DNA: TGTGCCAGCTCACCGGGGACAGGGGGCAATTCACCCCTCCACTTT
CDR3: CASSPGTGGNSPLHF
size: .
J: TRBJ1-6
D: TRBD1
V: TRBV18

DNA: TGTGCCAGCAGTGAAGCCTACAGAACAGGGTGTTGCAGCGCAGATACGCAGTATTTT
CDR3: CASSEAYRTGCCSADTQYF
size: .
J: TRBJ2-3
D: .
V: TRBV2

DNA: TGTGCCGGCAGTCGGGGCCCGGGGGATGAGCAGTTCTTC
CDR3: CAGSRGPGDEQFF
size: .
J: TRBJ2-1
D: .
V: TRBV27

DNA: TGTGCCAGCAGTTACCGGACAGGGGTGAACACTGAAGCTTTCTTT
CDR3: CASSYRTGVNTEAFF
size: .
J: TRBJ1-1
D: TRBD1
V: TRBV6-2/TRBV6-3

DNA: TGTGCCAGTAGTATAGGGACAGGGGCAGGGGAGACCCAGTACTTC
CDR3: CASSIGTGAGETQYF
size: .
J: TRBJ2-5
D: TRBD1
V: TRBV19

DNA: TGTGCCAGTAGTAAAGGTGTGACAGGGGGCTCCGTGTGGCCTTCGGCCTATGGCTACACCTTC
CDR3: CASSKGVTGGSVWPSAYGYTF
size: once
J: TRBJ1-2
D: TRBD1
V: TRBV19

DNA: TGTGCCAGCAGTTCGATCGGACAGGGGCCCTCCTACGAGCAGTACTTC
CDR3: CASSSIGQGPSYEQYF
size: .
J: TRBJ2-7
D: TRBD1
V: TRBV6-5

DNA: TGTGCCAGCAGCCAAGAAACATATGGGACCCAGTACTTC
CDR3: CASSQETYGTQYF
size: .
J: TRBJ2-5
D: .
V: TRBV14

DNA: TGTGCCAGCAGCTTGGAGCGGGGGACAGAGACCCAGTACTTC
CDR3: CASSLERGTETQYF
size: .
J: TRBJ2-5
D: TRBD2
V: TRBV5-6

DNA: TGTGCCAGCAGTGAAGACGGACAGGGCGGCTGGTATGGCTACACCTTC
CDR3: CASSEDGQGGWYGYTF
size: few
J: TRBJ1-2
D: TRBD1
V: TRBV2

DNA: TGTGCCAGCAGTTTAGCGGGGGGGACCGATACGCAGTATTTT
CDR3: CASSLAGGTDTQYF
size: .
J: TRBJ2-3
D: TRBD2
V: TRBV6-5

DNA: TGTGCCAGCAGCCGGACAGGGGACCGGGCCTACGAGCAGTACTTC
CDR3: CASSRTGDRAYEQYF
size: once
J: TRBJ2-7
D: TRBD1
V: TRBV6-5

DNA: TGTGCCAGCAGCTTAGTGTCTAAGTCGCCCCAGCATTTT
CDR3: CASSLVSKSPQHF
size: .
J: TRBJ1-5
D: .
V: TRBV7-8

DNA: TGTGCCAGCAGTCTAGGGGCGAACACTGAAGCTTTCTTT
CDR3: CASSLGANTEAFF
size: .
J: TRBJ1-1
D: .
V: TRBV12-3/TRBV12-4